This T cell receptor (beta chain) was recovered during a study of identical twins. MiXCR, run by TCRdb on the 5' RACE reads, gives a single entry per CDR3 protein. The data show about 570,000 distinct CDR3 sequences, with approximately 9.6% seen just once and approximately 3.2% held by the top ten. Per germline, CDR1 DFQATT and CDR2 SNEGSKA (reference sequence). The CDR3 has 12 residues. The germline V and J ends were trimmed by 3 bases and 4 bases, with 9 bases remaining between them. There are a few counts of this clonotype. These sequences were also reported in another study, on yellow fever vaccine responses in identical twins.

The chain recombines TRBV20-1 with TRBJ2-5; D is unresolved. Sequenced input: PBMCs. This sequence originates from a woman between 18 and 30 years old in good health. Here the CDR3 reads CSARTSLETQYF. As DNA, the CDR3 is TGCAGTGCTAGGACCTCTCTAGAGACCCAGTACTTC.